These 4 T cell receptor beta chains came from one sample sequenced in a study of blood T cell repertoires in COVID-19 (TCRdb year 2020). The method was the immunoSEQ multiplex PCR assay. TCRdb re-hosts the immuneACCESS table, in-frame sequences only. Its copies lack some clones; in the studies checked, an unresolved V gene accounts for under half of them, and the cause for the rest is not known. The sample table records under 35,000 clones; 80% to 90% of these occur just once. The ten largest clones capture more than 13% of the sample. Specimen: peripheral blood. The source of these receptors is a man aged 60 to 75 with active COVID-19.

V and J are TRBV19 and TRBJ2-7; 7 nucleotides align to TRBD2. The germline CDR1 and CDR2 sequences are LNHDA and SQIVND (reference sequence). V lost 2 bases and J lost 0; bases outside the gene matches: 7. The CDR3 sequence is 16 residues long. This CDR3 is CASSIRETSVSYEQYF. Written as DNA, the CDR3 is TGTGCCAGTAGTATACGGGAAACTAGCGTCTCCTACGAGCAGTACTTC.

The CDR3 DNA reads TGTGCCAGCAGCCAGGGGCTCCGAAATTCCTACAATGAGCAGTTCTTC. This codes for CASSQGLRNSYNEQFF. V and J are TRBV5-4 and TRBJ2-1; a possible D gene is TRBD1 (6 bases). Germline V gives CDR1 SGHNT, CDR2 YYREEE (reference sequence). The CDR3 covers 16 residues. V was trimmed by 4 bases and J by 1 base, leaving 15 bases between them.

The V gene is TRBV7-9, the J gene TRBJ2-1; 10 bases map to TRBD2. The CDR3 consists of 14 residues. The V gene's germline CDR1 is SEHNR and CDR2 FQNEAQ (reference sequence). The trim removed 7 bases at V and 7 bases at J, leaving 7 bases unmatched. CDR3: CASNPAGGQNEQFF. Written as DNA, the CDR3 is TGTGCCAGCAACCCAGCGGGAGGGCAGAATGAGCAGTTCTTC.

This chain connects TRBV25-1 to TRBJ2-7; 7 nucleotides agree with TRBD1. There are 14 residues in the CDR3. The V gene end was trimmed by 5 bases and the J gene end by 0 bases; junction bases not matched to a gene: 4. Germline assignment: CDR1 MGHDK and CDR2 SYGVNS. CDR3 in DNA: TGTGCCAGCAGTAAGAAGGGGGCCTCCTACGAGCAGTACTTC. Protein product: CASSKKGASYEQYF.